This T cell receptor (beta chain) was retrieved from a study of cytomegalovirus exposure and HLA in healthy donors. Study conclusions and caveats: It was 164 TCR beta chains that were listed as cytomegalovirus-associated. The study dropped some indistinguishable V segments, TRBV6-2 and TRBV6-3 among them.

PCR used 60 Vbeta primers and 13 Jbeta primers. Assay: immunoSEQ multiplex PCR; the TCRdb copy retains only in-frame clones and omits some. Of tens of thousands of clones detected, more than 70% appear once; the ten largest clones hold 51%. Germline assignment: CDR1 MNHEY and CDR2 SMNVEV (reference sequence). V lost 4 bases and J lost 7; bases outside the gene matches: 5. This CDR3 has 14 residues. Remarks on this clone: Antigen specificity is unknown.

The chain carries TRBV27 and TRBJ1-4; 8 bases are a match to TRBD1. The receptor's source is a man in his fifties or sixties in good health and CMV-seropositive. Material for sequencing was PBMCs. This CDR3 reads CASSSGQGGEKLFF. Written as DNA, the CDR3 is TGTGCCAGCAGTTCCGGACAGGGCGGTGAAAAACTGTTTTTT.